This TCR beta chain is drawn from a study of blood T cells in healthy people across ages. CDR3 length: 13 amino acids. The V and J ends lost 3 bases and 12 bases, in that order; junction bases with no gene match: 6. CDR1 is WNHNN and CDR2 is SYGVQD in the germline V gene (reference sequence). With a J-beta primer mix and a sample-barcoded 5' primer, a second PCR ran about 7 to 12 cycles. Each CDR3 protein is one row after TCRdb ran MiXCR on the 5' RACE reads. The sample holds fewer than 800,000 distinct CDR3 sequences, 21% seen once. Sequencing used blood. The J gene is TRBJ1-1, the V gene TRBV10-1, with 11 bases aligning to TRBD1. The receptor was isolated from a man between 65 and 85 years old in good health. The CDR3 protein is CASSDPGQGETFF. In nucleotides, the CDR3 is TGCGCCAGCAGTGATCCGGGACAGGGGGAAACTTTCTTT.